These 21 T cell receptor beta chains were sequenced from one sample in a study of cytomegalovirus exposure and HLA in healthy donors. Repertoires were generated with immunoSEQ multiplex PCR, while TCRdb's copy carries only in-frame clones and drops some. Among about 260,000 clones listed, 90% were seen once. What was sequenced was PBMCs. The receptors stem from a woman aged 25 to 39 in good health and CMV-seronegative.

The rearrangement joins TRBV5-1 to TRBJ2-1; D not certain. V lost 1 base and J lost 8, with 16 bases in between. CDR1 is SGHRS and CDR2 is YFSETQ in the germline V gene. The CDR3 totals 15 residues. CDR3 DNA sequence: TGCGCCAGCAGCTTGTTCCTACTACCGAGTGATGAGCAGTTCTTC. It translates to CASSLFLLPSDEQFF. The full variable domain, in which reference TRBV5-1 and TRBJ2-1 provide the parts outside the CDR3, is KAGVTQTPRYLIKTRGQQVTLSCSPISGHRSVSWYQQTPGQGLQFLFEYFSETQRNKGNFPGRFSGRQFSNSRSEMNVSTLELGDSALYLCASSLFLLPSDEQFFGPGTRLTVL.

J is TRBJ2-5 and V is TRBV7-2; no clear D gene. The germline V gene encodes CDR1 SGHTA and CDR2 FQGNSA. CDR3 length equals 11 residues. Trimming pared 8 bases from V and 5 bases from J, leaving 9 bases between. The CDR3 region is CASRTWETQYF. The CDR3 DNA reads as TGTGCCAGCCGAACTTGGGAGACCCAGTACTTC.

The chain recombines TRBV12-5 with TRBJ1-3; D unclear. The CDR3 covers 16 residues. Per the germline V gene, CDR1 is LGHNT and CDR2 is FRNRAP. V lost 3 bases and J lost 1, with 13 bases in between. The CDR3 bases are TGTGCTAGTGGTTTAGCTCCCCTAACGTCTGGAAACACCATATATTTT. This gives the protein CASGLAPLTSGNTIYF.

The CDR3 DNA is TGTGCCAGCAGCTTAAATCTGGTCTACGAGCAGTACTTC. Its protein product is CASSLNLVYEQYF. The rearrangement joins TRBV7-2 to TRBJ2-7; D gene ambiguous. Germline CDR1 SGHTA, CDR2 FQGNSA. Trimming cost V 2 bases and J 3 bases, with 8 bases left between them. This CDR3 is 13 amino acids long.

The chain has TRBV7-9 and TRBJ1-2; 10 nucleotides line up with TRBD1. Germline V gene sequence: CDR1 SEHNR, CDR2 FQNEAQ (reference sequence). J gave up 1 base and V 1 base, and 6 bases lay outside the gene matches. The CDR3 covers 17 residues. CDR3 protein: CASSLGRTGGINYGYTF. The CDR3 DNA reads as TGTGCCAGCAGCTTAGGACGGACAGGGGGGATTAACTATGGCTACACCTTC.

The chain employs TRBV9 and TRBJ2-1, with TRBD2 matching 10 bases. The V gene's germline CDR1 is SGDLS and CDR2 YYNGEE. This CDR3 spans 16 amino acids. J was trimmed by 0 bases and V by 6 bases; bases with no gene match: 6. CDR3: CASIPGTSDSYNEQFF. CDR3 DNA sequence: TGTGCCAGCATCCCCGGGACTAGCGACTCCTACAATGAGCAGTTCTTC.

The chain links TRBV5-8 to TRBJ2-3; 9 bases agree with TRBD1. This CDR3 is 16 amino acids long. The junction had 5 bases not matched to a gene; V was cut back by 1 base and J by 2 bases. CDR1 is SGHTS and CDR2 is YDEGEE in the germline V gene. The CDR3 spells CASSLTGGAFTDTQYF. CDR3 sequence (DNA): TGTGCCAGCAGCTTGACAGGGGGCGCGTTCACAGATACGCAGTATTTT.

The chain employs TRBV21-1 and TRBJ2-7; the D call of TRBD2 is as the table states it, not checked on the DNA. TRBV21-1 constitutes a pseudogene. This CDR3 spans 17 amino acids. The CDR3 reads CASSQGRDFPSSYEQYF. CDR3 bases: TGTGCCAGCAGCCAGGGACGGGACTTCCCGAGCTCCTACGAGCAGTACTTC.

V is TRBV5-1 and J is TRBJ2-5, with D tentatively TRBD1 (5 bases). V lost 4 bases and J 4 bases, leaving 20 bases between the germline ends. The germline CDR1 and CDR2 sequences are SGHRS and YFSETQ. The CDR3 covers 16 residues. This CDR3 reads CASSLRLRDFVETQYF. CDR3 bases: TGCGCCAGCAGCCTACGTCTCAGGGATTTTGTAGAGACCCAGTACTTC. The full variable domain, its missing parts supplied by reference TRBV5-1 and TRBJ2-5, is KAGVTQTPRYLIKTRGQQVTLSCSPISGHRSVSWYQQTPGQGLQFLFEYFSETQRNKGNFPGRFSGRQFSNSRSEMNVSTLELGDSALYLCASSLRLRDFVETQYFGPGTRLLVL.

The genes are TRBV6-1 and TRBJ2-2; D call uncertain. V lost 7 bases and J 6 bases, leaving 9 bases between the germline ends. CDR1 MNHNS and CDR2 SASEGT come from the germline V gene. There are 12 residues in the CDR3. CDR3 nucleotide sequence: TGTGCCAGCATACGCTGGGCCGGGGAGCTGTTTTTT. This codes for CASIRWAGELFF.

This chain links TRBV28 with TRBJ2-3, with D uncertain. Deletions cut 5 bases from V and 6 bases from J, with 9 bases between. The CDR3 runs 12 residues. Germline V gene lookup returns CDR1 MDHEN and CDR2 SYDVKM. CDR3 in DNA: TGTGCCAGCAGTCAAATATTGGATACGCAGTATTTT. Its translation: CASSQILDTQYF.

CDR3 sequence: CSVGINTEAFF. Here the CDR3 DNA reads TGCAGCGTTGGAATTAACACTGAAGCTTTCTTT. The chain has TRBV29-1 and TRBJ1-1; D remains unclear. The CDR3 covers 11 residues. The germline CDR1 and CDR2 sequences are SQVTM and ANQGSEA. V was pared by 4 bases and J by 2 bases, with 5 bases between.

The V and J genes are TRBV7-8 and TRBJ2-7; D could derive from TRBD1 or TRBD2 (5 bases each). Trimming removed 4 bases at V and 4 bases at J, with 20 bases between. This CDR3 is 16 amino acids long. Germline assignment: CDR1 SGHVS and CDR2 FQNEAQ. The DNA for the CDR3 is TGTGCCAGCAGCTCAATTGGGACCCTCAGAGGATACGAGCAGTACTTC. Translation gives CASSSIGTLRGYEQYF. Based on the CDR3 plus reference TRBV7-8 and TRBJ2-7, the full variable domain is GAGVSQSPRYKVAKRGQDVALRCDPISGHVSLFWYQQALGQGPEFLTYFQNEAQLDKSGLPSDRFFAERPEGSVSTLKIQRTQQEDSAVYLCASSSIGTLRGYEQYFGPGTRLTVT.

The chain has TRBV27 and TRBJ2-2, with TRBD2 as a possible D gene (5 bases). The germline gives CDR1 MNHEY, CDR2 SMNVEV (reference sequence). V was trimmed by 5 bases and J by 7 bases, leaving 23 bases between them. CDR3 length equals 17 residues. CDR3: CASSPSSVIDRGGELFF. CDR3 nucleotides: TGTGCCAGCAGTCCCTCTTCAGTGATCGACCGGGGCGGGGAGCTGTTTTTT.

The table lists this clone with a count of one. The CDR3 bases are TGTGCCAGCAGCCCGGACGCGAGCTCCTACGAGCAGTACTTC. Residues: CASSPDASSYEQYF. The chain couples TRBV9 to TRBJ2-7, with D unresolved. Germline V gives CDR1 SGDLS, CDR2 YYNGEE. This CDR3 has 14 residues. With 4 bases removed from V and 0 bases from J, the gap between germline ends came to 11 bases.

The chain joins TRBV6-1 to TRBJ1-1; D is undetermined. This CDR3 has 16 residues. V lost 2 bases and J lost 4, with 17 bases in between. Germline loops: CDR1 MNHNS, CDR2 SASEGT. CDR3: CASSEPGRTVGTEAFF. The CDR3 DNA sequence: TGTGCCAGCAGTGAACCCGGGCGGACCGTGGGCACTGAAGCTTTCTTT.

This sequence joins TRBV28 and TRBJ2-7; the match to TRBD1 covers 9 bases. The CDR3 covers 17 residues. Trimming removed 1 base from V and 4 bases from J; junction bases left unmatched: 11. Germline lookup yields CDR1 MDHEN and CDR2 SYDVKM. The CDR3 DNA is TGTGCCAGCAGTTTATTTGCCCACAGGGGGCTTTGGTACGAGCAGTACTTC. Encoded protein: CASSLFAHRGLWYEQYF.

This CDR3 reads CASSPQRGGQETQYF. The CDR3 region has the DNA TGTGCCAGCTCACCGCAGCGAGGGGGCCAAGAGACCCAGTACTTC. This sequence joins TRBV18 and TRBJ2-5, with D tentatively TRBD1 (6 bases). V gave up 3 bases and J gave up 1 base, with 12 bases separating them. CDR1 is KGHSH and CDR2 is LQKENI in the germline V gene. This CDR3 has 15 residues.

The chain recombines TRBV4-1 with TRBJ1-5; 7 nucleotides align to TRBD1. Germline CDR1 is MGHRA and CDR2 is YSYEKL. V gave up 5 bases and J gave up 2 bases; unmatched junction bases: 12. This CDR3 is built from 17 residues. The CDR3 nucleotides read TGCGCCAGCAGCAAAACGGGACCCGGGACAGGCAATCAGCCCCAGCATTTT. This translates into CASSKTGPGTGNQPQHF.

CDR3 sequence reads: CASSSMTSGRSDTQYF. For the CDR3, the DNA is TGTGCCAGCAGCTCAATGACTAGCGGGAGATCAGATACGCAGTATTTT. The chain carries TRBV5-6 and TRBJ2-3, with 12 bases that match TRBD2. The V segment lost 3 bases and the J segment 4 bases; nucleotides outside the gene matches: 6. Germline CDR1 and CDR2: SGHDT and YYEEEE. The CDR3 loop spans 16 amino acids. Looking up the rest from reference TRBV5-6 and TRBJ2-3 gives the full variable domain: DAGVTQSPTHLIKTRGQQVTLRCSPKSGHDTVSWYQQALGQGPQFIFQYYEEEERQRGNFPDRFSGHQFPNYSSELNVNALLLGDSALYLCASSSMTSGRSDTQYFGPGTRLTVL.

The V call is TRBV14, the J call TRBJ2-1; 14 bases fit TRBD2. CDR3 length: 16 amino acids. V gave up 4 bases and J gave up 8 bases; unmatched junction bases: 7. Germline V gives CDR1 SGHDN, CDR2 FVKESK. CDR3 amino acids: CASSRGLAGVSDEQFF. The CDR3 coding sequence is TGTGCCAGCAGCCGGGGACTAGCGGGAGTCAGCGATGAGCAGTTCTTC. The variable domain in full, with the rest retrieved from reference TRBV14 and TRBJ2-1, is EAGVTQFPSHSVIEKGQTVTLRCDPISGHDNLYWYRRVMGKEIKFLLHFVKESKQDESGMPNNRFLAERTGGTYSTLKVQPAELEDSGVYFCASSRGLAGVSDEQFFGPGTRLTVL.